These 23 T cell receptor beta chains came from one sample sequenced in a study of T cells in Graves' hyperthyroidism and ophthalmopathy. RNA transcripts gave rise to amplified TCR beta CDR3 regions. The study used the HTBI primer set for a first-round RT-PCR of the TCR CDR3. TCRdb reprocessed the multiplex PCR reads with MiXCR, giving one entry per CDR3 protein. The table includes around 600,000 distinct CDR3 sequences, about 45% detected once. Sequencing used peripheral blood or thyroid tissue (not recorded which). Receptors originate from an adult man with Graves' disease, either hyperthyroidism or ophthalmopathy (not recorded which).

This clonotype has at least ten counts. The chain employs TRBV4-1 and TRBJ2-5; weak D call: TRBD2 (6 bases). With 1 base removed from V and 4 bases from J, the gap between germline ends came to 7 bases. The CDR3 sequence is 13 residues long. Germline CDR1 reads MGHRA; CDR2 reads YSYEKL. The CDR3 loop reads CASSQVSGETQYF. CDR3 coding DNA: TGCGCCAGCAGCCAAGTTAGCGGAGAGACCCAGTACTTC.

In regard to this clonotype: Being one base from a much bigger clone, this may be a read error. This chain joins TRBV24-1 and TRBJ1-3, with 9 bases identical to TRBD1. Germline values: CDR1 KGHDR, CDR2 SFDVKD. The CDR3 covers 16 residues. V lost 5 bases and J lost 3; bases outside the gene matches: 7. CDR3 residues: CATSVWDRDVGNTIYF. Written as DNA, the CDR3 is TGTGCCACCAGTGTCTGGGACAGGGATGTTGGAAACACCATATATTTT.

The J gene is TRBJ1-2, the V gene TRBV7-9; TRBD1 aligns across 10 bases. The V and J ends lost 1 base and 4 bases, in that order; junction bases with no gene match: 0. The CDR3 consists of 14 residues. Germline V lookup: CDR1 SEHNR, CDR2 FQNEAQ (reference sequence). CDR3 sequence (DNA): TGTGCCAGCAGCTTAGGGGACAGGGGCTATGGCTACACCTTC. Protein sequence: CASSLGDRGYGYTF.

Only a few counts were recorded for this clonotype. The V gene is TRBV12-3 or TRBV12-4, the J gene TRBJ1-2; 7 bases are a match to TRBD1. V was clipped by 8 bases and J by 2 bases; unmatched bases: 8. The CDR3 has 14 residues. The CDR3 DNA reads TGTGCCAGCGGATCCGGGACAGACAACTATGGCTACACCTTC. Translating gives CASGSGTDNYGYTF.

CDR3 residues: CASSGQKSNYGYTF. Written as DNA, the CDR3 is TGTGCCAGCAGCGGACAGAAGTCAAACTATGGCTACACCTTC. The chain carries TRBV7-9 and TRBJ1-2; tentative D call: TRBD1 (6 bases). The length of the CDR3 is 14 residues. Trimming removed 5 bases from V and 2 bases from J, with 12 bases in between. Looked up from germline, CDR1 is SEHNR and CDR2 is FQNEAQ (reference sequence). Full variable domain (outside the CDR3, taken from reference TRBV7-9 and TRBJ1-2): DTGVSQNPRHKITKRGQNVTFRCDPISEHNRLYWYRQTLGQGPEFLTYFQNEAQLEKSRLLSDRFSAERPKGSFSTLEIQRTEQGDSAMYLCASSGQKSNYGYTFGSGTRLTVV.

There are many counts of this clonotype. This rearrangement joins TRBV7-2 to TRBJ2-5; 9 nucleotides line up with TRBD2. This CDR3 has 16 residues. The V gene's germline CDR1 is SGHTA and CDR2 FQGNSA. V lost 0 bases to trimming and J lost 1 base; unmatched junction nucleotides: 3. The CDR3 DNA sequence: TGTGCCAGCAGCTTAGCGCGCGGGGGGGGCCAAGAGACCCAGTACTTC. Translation gives CASSLARGGGQETQYF.

This clonotype was recorded many times. The chain has TRBV7-9 and TRBJ1-2; 7 bases line up with TRBD1. Trimming at V came to 5 bases and at J to 3 bases, leaving 3 bases not matched to a gene. The CDR3 spans 13 residues. Germline-derived CDR1 and CDR2 are SEHNR and FQNEAQ (reference sequence). The DNA for the CDR3 is TGTGCCAGCAGCACAGGGGAGGACTATGGCTACACCTTC. It translates to CASSTGEDYGYTF.

This clonotype was recorded many times. This chain connects TRBV24-1 to TRBJ1-2, with 9 positions matching TRBD1. Losses at the gene ends were 4 bases for V and 7 bases for J; bases not matched to a gene: 0. CDR1 and CDR2 (germline): KGHDR, SFDVKD. CDR3 length: 12 amino acids. The CDR3 loop is CATSETGGGYTF. In DNA, the CDR3 is TGTGCCACCAGTGAGACAGGGGGTGGCTACACCTTC.

The sample holds a few counts of this clonotype. CDR3 sequence: CASSDRGIVSGNTIYF. CDR3 nucleotide sequence: TGTGCCAGCAGTGACAGGGGGATAGTCTCTGGAAACACCATATATTTT. The J gene is TRBJ1-3, the V gene TRBV2; 7 bases map to TRBD1. Germline values: CDR1 SNHLY, CDR2 FYNNEI. Trimming cost V 3 bases and J 0 bases; bases outside gene matches: 5. The CDR3 length is 16 residues.

A remark on this clonotype: The junction and the germline gene differ at one end; a read error may be behind it. The J gene is TRBJ1-5, the V gene TRBV7-9, with a possible D match to TRBD1 (6 bases). CDR1 is SEHNR, CDR2 FQNEAQ, per germline (reference sequence). The CDR3 contains 13 residues. The CDR3 loop is CATSRGRGGAQHF. DNA of the CDR3: TGTGCCACCAGCAGAGGGAGGGGGGGTGCCCAGCATTTT. Combining the CDR3 with reference TRBV7-9 and TRBJ1-5 gives the whole variable domain DTGVSQNPRHKITKRGQNVTFRCDPISEHNRLYWYRQTLGQGPEFLTYFQNEAQLEKSRLLSDRFSAERPKGSFSTLEIQRTEQGDSAMYLCATSRGRGGAQHFGDGTRLSIL.

This clonotype was detected many times. The chain uses TRBV7-9 and TRBJ1-4, with D possibly being TRBD1 (5 bases). There are 13 residues in the CDR3. CDR1 and CDR2 from the germline V gene are SEHNR and FQNEAQ (reference sequence). The V end lost 2 bases, the J end lost 14 bases, and 15 bases lay between the germline ends. The CDR3 DNA follows: TGTGCCAGCAGCTTATCGGACGGGGCTAAGCTGTTTTTT. Encoded protein: CASSLSDGAKLFF. The entire variable domain, with the rest obtained from reference TRBV7-9 and TRBJ1-4, is as follows: DTGVSQNPRHKITKRGQNVTFRCDPISEHNRLYWYRQTLGQGPEFLTYFQNEAQLEKSRLLSDRFSAERPKGSFSTLEIQRTEQGDSAMYLCASSLSDGAKLFFGSGTQLSVL.

This clonotype was found many times. The rearrangement joins TRBV25-1 to TRBJ1-1, with a weak D call TRBD1 (6 bases). V lost 3 bases, J lost 5 bases, and 10 bases lay in between. Germline V gene data show CDR1 as MGHDK and CDR2 as SYGVNS. The CDR3 sequence is 13 residues long. CDR3 region: CASSDTGWTEAFF. The CDR3 DNA sequence: TGTGCCAGCAGTGATACAGGGTGGACTGAAGCTTTCTTT. Full variable domain (rest looked up from reference TRBV25-1 and TRBJ1-1): EADIYQTPRYLVIGTGKKITLECSQTMGHDKMYWYQQDPGMELHLIHYSYGVNSTEKGDLSSESTVSRIRTEHFPLTLESARPSHTSQYLCASSDTGWTEAFFGQGTRLTVV.

In this sample, this clonotype turned up a few times. The chain has TRBV7-9 and TRBJ1-2, with 10 bases aligning to TRBD1. Germline trimming cut 5 bases from V and 4 bases from J; bases unmatched to any gene: 7. The germline gives CDR1 SEHNR, CDR2 FQNEAQ (reference sequence). The CDR3 consists of 15 residues. CDR3 region: CASSPTGGASYGYTF. In DNA, the CDR3 is TGTGCCAGCAGCCCGACAGGGGGCGCCTCCTATGGCTACACCTTC.

This sequence joins TRBV19 and TRBJ1-5; D remains ambiguous. The CDR3 contains 16 residues. V lost 3 bases to trimming and J lost 5 bases, with 17 bases between them. The germline gives CDR1 LNHDA, CDR2 SQIVND (reference sequence). The CDR3 DNA reads as TGTGCCAGTAGTATTAGAGTACGGATGAGGGATCAGCCCCAGCATTTT. This translates into CASSIRVRMRDQPQHF.

Regarding this clonotype: This sequence may be a read error, since a much larger clone differs from it by one base. This sequence joins TRBV10-3 and TRBJ1-3; D perhaps matches TRBD1 (6 bases). With 4 bases removed from V and 1 base from J, the gap between germline ends came to 11 bases. The CDR3 is made up of 15 amino acids. Germline CDR1 and CDR2: ENHRY and SYGVKD. CDR3 region: CAISGPGTSGNTIYF. DNA for the CDR3: TGTGCCATCAGTGGGCCTGGGACATCTGGAAACACCATATATTTT.

This clonotype was counted once. The chain links TRBV25-1 to TRBJ1-6; a weak D match, TRBD1 (5 bases). The CDR3 is 13 residues long. CDR1 and CDR2 from the germline V gene are MGHDK and SYGVNS. V lost 6 bases to trimming and J lost 7 bases, with 10 bases between them. CDR3 nucleotides: TGTGCCAGCAGCCCGGGGGAAAATTCACCCCTCCACTTT. Translating gives CASSPGENSPLHF.

This clonotype was seen many times. V and J are TRBV20-1 and TRBJ2-7; 8 nucleotides match TRBD2. The germline V gene encodes CDR1 DFQATT and CDR2 SNEGSKA (reference sequence). The CDR3 runs 13 residues. The V gene end was trimmed by 2 bases and the J gene end by 4 bases; junction bases not matched to a gene: 4. The CDR3 spells CSARRPSGYEQYF. CDR3 DNA: TGCAGTGCTAGAAGGCCTAGCGGGTACGAGCAGTACTTC.

The J gene is TRBJ2-5, the V gene TRBV12-3 or TRBV12-4, with D possibly matching TRBD1 (5 bases). The CDR3 loop spans 13 amino acids. The germline V and J ends were trimmed by 5 bases and 5 bases, with 12 bases remaining between them. CDR3 DNA sequence: TGTGCCAGCAGTGACACAGGCCGGGAGACCCAGTACTTC. Its translation: CASSDTGRETQYF.

V usage is TRBV7-9 and J usage is TRBJ1-1; D is ambiguous. In germline, CDR1 is SEHNR, CDR2 FQNEAQ (reference sequence). Trimming removed 6 bases from V and 5 bases from J, with 25 bases in between. CDR3 length equals 17 residues. This CDR3 is CASSPLPRKGLWTEAFF. CDR3 nucleotide sequence: TGTGCCAGCAGTCCGCTCCCCAGGAAGGGTTTGTGGACTGAAGCTTTCTTT.

This clonotype occurred many times. The CDR3 sequence: CSAINRDRGDGYTF. The CDR3 DNA follows: TGCAGTGCTATAAATCGGGACAGGGGAGATGGCTACACCTTC. The chain is built from TRBV20-1 and TRBJ1-2; 10 nucleotides align to TRBD1. The CDR3 length is 14 residues. Unmatched junction bases numbered 8, after V lost 4 bases and J lost 6 bases. Germline V gene data show CDR1 as DFQATT and CDR2 as SNEGSKA (reference sequence).

The gene calls are TRBV5-1 and TRBJ2-5; D not resolved. Germline CDR1 is SGHRS and CDR2 is YFSETQ. Trimming removed 7 bases from V and 0 bases from J, with 13 bases in between. This CDR3 region has 14 residues. CDR3 coding DNA: TGCGCCAGCTCGATTAGAACGGACCAAGAGACCCAGTACTTC. Translating gives CASSIRTDQETQYF.

This clonotype has at least ten counts. The chain links TRBV7-9 to TRBJ2-7; D is perhaps TRBD1 (5 bases). The CDR3 runs to 15 residues. Germline V CDR1 and CDR2: SEHNR, FQNEAQ (reference sequence). Trimming pared 5 bases from V and 2 bases from J, leaving 16 bases between. Here the CDR3 DNA reads TGTGCCAGCAGCGGGGCCGGACGGGCTGCCTACGAGCAGTACTTC. It codes for CASSGAGRAAYEQYF.

The chain joins TRBV7-6 to TRBJ2-5, with 15 bases fitting TRBD2. Germline values: CDR1 SGHVS, CDR2 FNYEAQ. The CDR3 spans 18 residues. V dropped 2 bases and J dropped 4; count of bases not matched to a gene: 8. CDR3 nucleotides: TGTGCCAGCAGCTTACCCTGGACTAGCGGGAGGGCCTCAGAGACCCAGTACTTC. It specifies CASSLPWTSGRASETQYF.